The 15 T cell receptor beta chains listed next were all sequenced from one sample in a study of blood T cell repertoires in COVID-19. Measured with immunoSEQ multiplex PCR; TCRdb has only the in-frame clones, and not every one. The profile shows 200,000 to 250,000 clones, about 90% of them singletons. The specimen sequenced was peripheral blood. These receptors all come from a man younger than 35 with active or convalescent COVID-19.

The chain carries TRBV10-2 and TRBJ1-2; 7 bases agree with TRBD1. This CDR3 is 14 amino acids long. Germline assignment: CDR1 WSHSY and CDR2 SAAADI. J lost 5 bases, V lost 10 bases, and 13 bases had no gene match. The CDR3 sequence: CATKTTGDLYGYTF. The DNA of the CDR3 is TGCGCCACCAAAACAACAGGGGATTTATATGGCTACACCTTC.

The chain uses TRBV11-2 and TRBJ1-5; no clear D gene. This CDR3 has 16 amino acids. Trimming took off 5 bases at V and 0 bases at J, with 14 bases between the two ends. CDR1 SGHAT and CDR2 FQNNGV come from the germline V gene. In DNA form, the CDR3 reads TGTGCCAGCAGCGGTCCGGGGAGTCGTAGCAATCAGCCCCAGCATTTT. Its translation is CASSGPGSRSNQPQHF.

About this clone: Other DNA sequences of this sample code for an identical CDR3. This chain uses TRBV24-1 with TRBJ1-5, with unresolved D. The V and J ends lost 5 bases and 2 bases respectively, with 6 bases between them. CDR1 and CDR2 from the germline V gene are KGHDR and SFDVKD. The CDR3 has 13 residues. The CDR3: CATSATGNQPQHF. In DNA, the CDR3 is TGTGCCACCAGTGCTACAGGCAATCAGCCCCAGCATTTT.

The chain couples TRBV5-5 to TRBJ1-1; D ambiguous. The length of the CDR3 is 14 residues. Deletions cut 2 bases from V and 0 bases from J, with 8 bases between. The germline V gene has CDR1 SGHKS and CDR2 YYEKEE (reference sequence). Here the CDR3 DNA reads TGTGCCAGCAGCTTACAGATCATGAACACTGAAGCTTTCTTT. Its protein is CASSLQIMNTEAFF.

The chain uses TRBV19 and TRBJ1-5; 9 positions agree with TRBD1. With V trimmed by 1 base and J by 0 bases, 16 bases remained unmatched. Germline assignment: CDR1 LNHDA and CDR2 SQIVND (reference sequence). The CDR3 length is 21 residues. The CDR3 region is CASSIGLIQGAPGSSNQPQHF. CDR3 coding DNA: TGTGCCAGTAGTATAGGACTCATACAGGGGGCGCCCGGATCTAGCAATCAGCCCCAGCATTTT.

The chain has TRBV30 and TRBJ2-7; possible D gene TRBD2, 5 bases. V dropped 1 base and J dropped 5 bases, with 24 bases sitting between them. Germline-derived CDR1 and CDR2 are GTSNPN and SVGIG (reference sequence). This CDR3 is 17 amino acids long. In nucleotides, the CDR3 is TGTGCCTGGAGTGGTCATAGTAAAACGGGGATGACGAACGAGCAGTACTTC. Its translation: CAWSGHSKTGMTNEQYF.

The rearrangement uses TRBV4-2 and TRBJ2-1, with a possible D match to TRBD2 (7 bases). The CDR3 has 16 amino acids. The germline V gene has CDR1 LGHNA and CDR2 YNFKEQ. V was pared by 0 bases and J by 2 bases, with 11 bases between. CDR3 coding DNA: TGTGCCAGCAGCCAAGAACCGGGGGGCCCCTACAATGAGCAGTTCTTC. Its protein is CASSQEPGGPYNEQFF.

V usage is TRBV6-2 or TRBV6-3 and J usage is TRBJ2-3; TRBD2 is a possible D gene (5 bases). This CDR3 is built from 21 residues. With 0 bases removed from V and 0 bases from J, the gap between germline ends came to 25 bases. CDR1 and CDR2 from the germline V gene are MNHEY and SVGEGT. Here the CDR3 DNA reads TGTGCCAGCAGTTACTCAAGGCGCGGGTCCCCGCATTCCGGGAGCACAGATACGCAGTATTTT. This sequence encodes CASSYSRRGSPHSGSTDTQYF.

The J gene is TRBJ2-3, the V gene TRBV10-3, with 9 nucleotides matching TRBD2. V lost 4 bases and J lost 1; bases outside the gene matches: 18. The CDR3 length is 20 residues. Germline CDR1 and CDR2: ENHRY and SYGVKD. CDR3 in amino acids: CAISGWTLAGNSGGTDTQYF. The CDR3 DNA reads TGTGCCATCAGTGGTTGGACGCTAGCGGGAAACTCGGGGGGCACAGATACGCAGTATTTT.

The V and J genes are TRBV5-4 and TRBJ1-2; a possible D gene is TRBD1 (6 bases). Germline CDR1 and CDR2: SGHNT and YYREEE (reference sequence). V was shortened by 0 bases and J by 5 bases, with 14 bases between the two germline ends. This CDR3 is built from 15 residues. The DNA for the CDR3 is TGTGCCAGCAGCTTGGGTGGGGACAACCTATATGGCTACACCTTC. It specifies CASSLGGDNLYGYTF.

The chain has TRBV7-2 and TRBJ2-7, with 9 bases identical to TRBD2. Trimming took 4 bases from V and 5 from J; bases not matched to a gene: 6. The CDR3 loop spans 14 amino acids. Germline V gene sequence: CDR1 SGHTA, CDR2 FQGNSA. CDR3 coding DNA: TGTGCCAGCAGCTACACGACTAGCGGCCACGAGCAGTACTTC. Residues: CASSYTTSGHEQYF.

This chain joins TRBV19 and TRBJ2-7; D is undetermined. Trimming cost V 3 bases and J 2 bases, with 8 bases left between them. The CDR3 covers 13 residues. The germline V gene encodes CDR1 LNHDA and CDR2 SQIVND (reference sequence). Here the CDR3 DNA reads TGTGCCAGTAGTATTGCCAACACCTACGAGCAGTACTTC. The encoded protein is CASSIANTYEQYF. Using reference TRBV19 and TRBJ2-7 for the parts outside the CDR3, the full variable domain is DGGITQSPKYLFRKEGQNVTLSCEQNLNHDAMYWYRQDPGQGLRLIYYSQIVNDFQKGDIAEGYSVSREKKESFPLTVTSAQKNPTAFYLCASSIANTYEQYFGPGTRLTVT.

The chain is built from TRBV7-8 and TRBJ2-3, with 7 bases identical to TRBD1. V was pared by 5 bases and J by 1 base, with 15 bases of the junction left unmatched. CDR1 and CDR2 (germline): SGHVS, FQNEAQ. This CDR3 spans 18 amino acids. Here the CDR3 reads CASSARSRGRLGTDTQYF. The CDR3 DNA reads TGTGCCAGCAGCGCCCGGAGTAGGGGGCGTTTGGGCACAGATACGCAGTATTTT. Complete variable domain (other parts from reference TRBV7-8 and TRBJ2-3): GAGVSQSPRYKVAKRGQDVALRCDPISGHVSLFWYQQALGQGPEFLTYFQNEAQLDKSGLPSDRFFAERPEGSVSTLKIQRTQQEDSAVYLCASSARSRGRLGTDTQYFGPGTRLTVL.

V usage is TRBV18 and J usage is TRBJ2-7; 8 positions match TRBD1. The germline gives CDR1 KGHSH, CDR2 LQKENI. The ends lost 3 bases at V and 5 bases at J; junction bases unmatched: 6. The CDR3 sequence is 14 residues long. CDR3 protein: CASSPRTGKHEQYF. CDR3 bases: TGTGCCAGCTCACCCCGGACAGGGAAACACGAGCAGTACTTC. Complete variable domain (other parts from reference TRBV18 and TRBJ2-7): NAGVMQNPRHLVRRRGQEARLRCSPMKGHSHVYWYRQLPEEGLKFMVYLQKENIIDESGMPKERFSAEFPKEGPSILRIQQVVRGDSAAYFCASSPRTGKHEQYFGPGTRLTVT.

The chain employs TRBV9 and TRBJ1-1; a possible D gene is TRBD1 (5 bases). Trimming removed 0 bases at V and 3 bases at J, with 9 bases between. CDR3 length: 14 residues. Germline V gene sequence: CDR1 SGDLS, CDR2 YYNGEE. The DNA for the CDR3 is TGTGCCAGCAGCGTAGCTGGGGGGGACACTGAAGCTTTCTTT. Translating it yields CASSVAGGDTEAFF. The variable domain in full, completed from reference TRBV9 and TRBJ1-1, reads DSGVTQTPKHLITATGQRVTLRCSPRSGDLSVYWYQQSLDQGLQFLIQYYNGEERAKGNILERFSAQQFPDLHSELNLSSLELGDSALYFCASSVAGGDTEAFFGQGTRLTVV.